The rows below give T cell receptor beta chains drawn from one sample of a study of T cells in localized non-small cell lung cancer. TCRdb's copy holds only in-frame clones and misses some; the assay was immunoSEQ multiplex PCR. The sample gives tens of thousands of clones, roughly 86% of which show up once; about 13% is in the top ten. Sequenced material: peripheral blood, taken before any cancer treatment. The receptor set was obtained from a female donor older than 55 with stage I lung adenocarcinoma. The CDR3 runs from the conserved cysteine through the conserved F or W. D genes are given only for firm matches. Clone size appears in some rows only: once, few, many, or a class for an expanded clone.

clone size	D gene	V gene	J gene	CDR3 protein	CDR3 DNA
NA	TRBD2	TRBV5-4	TRBJ2-1	CASSPRWGTSGRPHNEQFF	TGTGCCAGCAGTCCAAGGTGGGGGACTAGCGGGAGGCCACACAATGAGCAGTTCTTC
NA	NA	TRBV12-5	TRBJ1-5	CASGSAWGNQPQHF	TGTGCTAGTGGTTCCGCATGGGGGAATCAGCCCCAGCATTTT
few	NA	TRBV14	TRBJ2-1	CASSQEMWARGQFF	TGTGCCAGCAGCCAAGAGATGTGGGCACGGGGGCAGTTCTTC
NA	TRBD2	TRBV2	TRBJ2-1	CASSRTSYEQFF	TGTGCCAGCAGTCGGACTAGCTATGAGCAGTTCTTC
NA	TRBD1	TRBV27	TRBJ1-1	CASSPGTGASEAFF	TGTGCCAGCTCTCCCGGGACAGGGGCTTCTGAAGCTTTCTTT
NA	NA	TRBV16	TRBJ1-2	CASSQLSGNYGYTF	TGTGCCAGCAGCCAATTAAGCGGCAACTATGGCTACACCTTC
once	NA	TRBV2	TRBJ1-4	CASSSSGRFNEKLFF	TGTGCCAGCAGCTCCTCGGGACGCTTTAATGAAAAACTGTTTTTT
NA	NA	TRBV2	TRBJ2-5	CASRGGLTGETQYF	TGTGCCAGCCGCGGGGGCCTCACCGGAGAGACCCAGTACTTC
NA	NA	TRBV5-4	TRBJ1-5	CASSLGVEQPQHF	TGTGCCAGCAGCTTGGGAGTTGAGCAGCCCCAGCATTTT
NA	TRBD1	TRBV29-1	TRBJ1-2	CSVDRTGGVVGYTF	TGCAGCGTTGACCGGACAGGGGGGGTTGTCGGCTACACCTTC
NA	TRBD2	TRBV6-1	TRBJ2-7	CASSDLGLALYEQYF	TGTGCCAGCAGTGACCTAGGACTAGCCCTATACGAGCAGTACTTC
once	NA	TRBV5-4	TRBJ1-2	CASSPEAANYGYTF	TGTGCCAGCAGCCCGGAGGCGGCTAACTATGGCTACACCTTC
NA	TRBD2	TRBV11-2	TRBJ2-7	CASSFPSAGGTYEQYF	TGTGCCAGCAGCTTCCCTTCAGCGGGGGGTACCTACGAGCAGTACTTC